The rows below give T cell receptor beta chains drawn from one sample of a study of OX40 agonist ivuxolimab in advanced cancers. Sequencing was performed with immunoSEQ multiplex PCR; in TCRdb, only in-frame clones are kept and a portion is missing. The sample yields about 79,000 clones, approximately 90% seen once. The sequencing here drew on CD4+ or CD8+ T cells sorted from blood, taken in a trial of the OX40 agonist ivuxolimab. The receptors shown here come from an adult with an advanced solid tumor such as melanoma, head and neck, liver or kidney cancer. Both conserved end residues are part of each CDR3. Each record gives: V gene, J gene, clone size, D gene, CDR3 protein, CDR3 DNA. A D gene is named only where the DNA matches it firmly. Clone size is not always given. Where it is, it says once, few, many or a class for expanded clones.

>TRBV5-4|TRBJ2-7|.|TRBD1
CASSLEGAAPYEQYF
TGTGCCAGCAGCTTGGAGGGGGCGGCACCCTACGAGCAGTACTTC
>TRBV15|TRBJ2-7|.|.
CATSEAESSYEQYF
TGTGCCACCAGCGAAGCGGAGAGCTCCTACGAGCAGTACTTC
>TRBV6-5|TRBJ1-2|.|.
CASSETRSYGYTF
TGTGCCAGCAGCGAAACTAGGAGTTATGGCTACACCTTC
>TRBV13|TRBJ1-6|.|.
CASSLLGHSNSPLHF
TGTGCCAGCAGCTTACTGGGACATTCTAATTCACCCCTCCACTTT
>TRBV7-9|TRBJ2-7|.|TRBD1
CASSQMEQGVAYEQYF
TGTGCCAGCAGCCAAATGGAACAGGGGGTCGCCTACGAGCAGTACTTC
>TRBV13|TRBJ2-1|.|.
CASSLGSGVEQFF
TGTGCCAGCAGCTTAGGTTCTGGGGTTGAGCAGTTCTTC
>TRBV7-6|TRBJ1-5|.|.
CASSLEGGQPQHF
TGTGCCAGCAGCTTAGAGGGTGGGCAGCCCCAGCATTTT
>TRBV9|TRBJ2-5|.|TRBD1
CASSVAGTGGQTQYF
TGTGCCAGCAGCGTAGCTGGGACAGGGGGACAGACCCAGTACTTC
>TRBV27|TRBJ1-3|.|.
CASRLTGSGNTIYF
TGTGCCAGCAGACTGACAGGCTCTGGAAACACCATATATTTT
>TRBV7-9|TRBJ2-7|.|TRBD1
CASSLPGGYEQYF
TGTGCCAGCAGCTTACCAGGGGGCTACGAGCAGTACTTC
>TRBV9|TRBJ2-3|once|TRBD2
CASSRYSGGVTDTQYF
TGTGCCAGCAGCCGGTATAGCGGGGGGGTCACAGATACGCAGTATTTT
>TRBV27|TRBJ2-2|.|.
CASSLFLANTGELFF
TGTGCCAGCAGTTTATTCCTCGCGAACACCGGGGAGCTGTTTTTT
>TRBV6-1|TRBJ1-1|.|.
CASSEWAGLNTEAFF
TGTGCCAGCAGTGAATGGGCAGGCCTGAACACTGAAGCTTTCTTT
>TRBV9|TRBJ2-3|.|.
CASSASGGSTDTQYF
TGTGCCAGCAGCGCGAGTGGGGGTAGCACAGATACGCAGTATTTT
>TRBV7-6|TRBJ2-3|.|TRBD2
CASSPGLAATGDTQYF
TGTGCCAGCAGCCCCGGACTAGCGGCGACCGGGGATACGCAGTATTTT
>TRBV13|TRBJ2-3|.|.
CASSSGPGVVLSTQYF
TGTGCCAGCAGCTCGGGGCCGGGGGTGGTGTTGAGTACGCAGTATTTT
>TRBV27|TRBJ1-6|few|.
CASSDSTGVNSPLHF
TGTGCCAGCAGTGATTCGACAGGAGTTAATTCACCCCTCCACTTT
>TRBV7-9|TRBJ2-5|.|TRBD1
CASSSKPGQGLETQYF
TGTGCCAGCAGCTCCAAACCGGGACAGGGGTTGGAGACCCAGTACTTC
>TRBV7-8|TRBJ1-2|.|.
CASSLALFGQTSNYGYTF
TGTGCCAGCAGCTTAGCCCTCTTTGGACAGACTTCTAACTATGGCTACACCTTC
>TRBV29-1|TRBJ1-2|.|.
CSVLTSTVETTHYGYTF
TGCAGCGTTCTTACGTCGACAGTTGAGACGACCCACTATGGCTACACCTTC
>TRBV27|TRBJ2-1|once|TRBD2
CASIRGGWERNNEQFF
TGTGCCAGCATCCGGGGGGGATGGGAAAGGAACAATGAGCAGTTCTTC
>TRBV13|TRBJ2-3|.|TRBD2
CASSRGVLAGAEDTQYF
TGTGCCAGCAGCCGGGGGGTACTAGCGGGGGCTGAAGATACGCAGTATTTT
>TRBV7-9|TRBJ1-4|.|.
CASSQDGNEKLFF
TGTGCCAGCAGCCAGGACGGGAATGAAAAACTGTTTTTT
>TRBV7-9|TRBJ2-1|.|.
CASSPAGALSEQFF
TGTGCCAGCAGCCCCGCGGGGGCTCTCAGTGAGCAGTTCTTC
>TRBV5-8|TRBJ1-5|.|TRBD1
CASSINRGDGNQPQHF
TGTGCCAGCAGCATCAACAGGGGAGACGGCAATCAGCCCCAGCATTTT
>TRBV15|TRBJ2-2|.|.
CATFGDTGELFF
TGTGCCACCTTCGGAGACACCGGGGAGCTGTTTTTT
>TRBV13|TRBJ1-2|.|.
CASSRGGEGLLGYTF
TGTGCCAGCAGCCGGGGGGGCGAGGGGCTCCTTGGCTACACCTTC
>TRBV11-2|TRBJ2-1|.|.
CASWGPGLYDNEQFF
TGTGCCAGCTGGGGGCCGGGTTTATATGACAATGAGCAGTTCTTC
>TRBV9|TRBJ1-2|.|TRBD1
CASSPSQRDRVIGYTF
TGTGCCAGCAGCCCGAGCCAAAGGGACAGGGTCATTGGCTACACCTTC
>TRBV27|TRBJ1-5|.|.
CASSFHSNQPQHF
TGTGCCAGCAGTTTCCACTCCAATCAGCCCCAGCATTTT
>TRBV19|TRBJ2-1|.|TRBD2
CASSDLGLAGYNEQFF
TGTGCCAGTAGCGACCTGGGACTAGCGGGTTACAATGAGCAGTTCTTC